A selection of T cell receptor beta chains follows, all from one sample in a study of OX40 agonist ivuxolimab in advanced cancers. Profiled with immunoSEQ multiplex PCR; TCRdb holds only in-frame clones, not every one. This table has about 74,000 clones, 85% to 90% appearing once. The sequenced sample was CD4+ or CD8+ T cells sorted from blood, obtained in a trial of the OX40 agonist ivuxolimab. These receptors originate from an adult with an advanced solid tumor such as melanoma, head and neck, liver or kidney cancer. CDR3s include the opening cysteine and the closing phenylalanine or tryptophan. The D gene is left open where the match is weak. Clone sizes are given selectively: once, few, many, or a class where the clone is expanded.

V gene: TRBV28
D gene: TRBD1
J gene: TRBJ2-7
clone size: -
CDR3 protein: CASSWDSSYEQYF
CDR3 DNA: TGTGCCAGCAGTTGGGACAGCTCCTACGAGCAGTACTTC

V gene: TRBV5-1
D gene: TRBD2
J gene: TRBJ2-5
clone size: -
CDR3 protein: CASRPPGLGRETQYF
CDR3 DNA: TGCGCCAGCAGACCTCCGGGACTAGGGAGAGAGACCCAGTACTTC

V gene: TRBV18
D gene: TRBD1
J gene: TRBJ1-1
clone size: once
CDR3 protein: CASSPFTGDSGTEAFF
CDR3 DNA: TGTGCCAGCTCACCATTCACAGGGGATTCAGGCACTGAAGCTTTCTTT

V gene: TRBV5-6
D gene: -
J gene: TRBJ2-5
clone size: once
CDR3 protein: CASSSPGRSRGETQYF
CDR3 DNA: TGTGCCAGCAGCTCGCCGGGACGGTCGAGGGGAGAGACCCAGTACTTC

V gene: TRBV28
D gene: -
J gene: TRBJ1-1
clone size: -
CDR3 protein: CASSFGGVATEAFF
CDR3 DNA: TGTGCCAGCAGTTTCGGCGGGGTAGCCACTGAAGCTTTCTTT

V gene: TRBV4-3
D gene: TRBD2
J gene: TRBJ2-1
clone size: -
CDR3 protein: CASSQVPSGTYNEQFF
CDR3 DNA: TGCGCCAGCAGCCAAGTCCCTAGCGGGACCTACAATGAGCAGTTCTTC

V gene: TRBV7-6
D gene: TRBD1
J gene: TRBJ2-1
clone size: -
CDR3 protein: CASSLRAPGQGYYNEQFF
CDR3 DNA: TGTGCCAGCAGCTTACGTGCTCCGGGACAGGGTTACTACAATGAGCAGTTCTTC

V gene: TRBV5-6
D gene: -
J gene: TRBJ2-7
clone size: -
CDR3 protein: CASSLAQDYEQYF
CDR3 DNA: TGTGCCAGCAGCTTGGCGCAGGACTACGAGCAGTACTTC

V gene: TRBV28
D gene: -
J gene: TRBJ2-3
clone size: once
CDR3 protein: CASSSAGFSTDTQYF
CDR3 DNA: TGTGCCAGCAGTTCTGCGGGATTTAGCACAGATACGCAGTATTTT

V gene: TRBV9
D gene: -
J gene: TRBJ1-1
clone size: -
CDR3 protein: CASSVRDGNTEAFF
CDR3 DNA: TGTGCCAGCAGCGTAAGAGACGGAAACACTGAAGCTTTCTTT

V gene: TRBV27
D gene: -
J gene: TRBJ2-7
clone size: -
CDR3 protein: CASSLSATYEQYF
CDR3 DNA: TGTGCCAGCAGTTTATCGGCCACCTACGAGCAGTACTTC

V gene: TRBV14
D gene: -
J gene: TRBJ2-6
clone size: -
CDR3 protein: CASSQPRVGANVLTF
CDR3 DNA: TGTGCCAGCAGCCAACCAAGGGTTGGGGCCAACGTCCTGACTTTC

V gene: TRBV5-1
D gene: -
J gene: TRBJ2-2
clone size: once
CDR3 protein: CASSPGGGATGELFF
CDR3 DNA: TGCGCCAGCAGCCCCGGAGGGGGGGCGACCGGGGAGCTGTTTTTT

V gene: TRBV10-3
D gene: -
J gene: TRBJ1-5
clone size: -
CDR3 protein: CAISERGGNQPQHF
CDR3 DNA: TGTGCCATCAGTGAACGGGGGGGCAATCAGCCCCAGCATTTT

V gene: TRBV18
D gene: TRBD2
J gene: TRBJ2-3
clone size: -
CDR3 protein: CASSPLASGSGTDTQYF
CDR3 DNA: TGTGCCAGCTCACCACTGGCTAGCGGGAGTGGCACAGATACGCAGTATTTT

V gene: TRBV5-1
D gene: TRBD1
J gene: TRBJ2-1
clone size: -
CDR3 protein: CASLTPRGEQFF
CDR3 DNA: TGCGCCAGCCTAACACCCAGGGGGGAGCAGTTCTTC

V gene: TRBV6-6
D gene: TRBD2
J gene: TRBJ2-7
clone size: -
CDR3 protein: CASSPSAGGNNEQYF
CDR3 DNA: TGTGCCAGCAGCCCCTCAGCGGGAGGAAACAACGAGCAGTACTTC

V gene: TRBV6-5
D gene: -
J gene: TRBJ1-5
clone size: -
CDR3 protein: CASSWFRDTNQPQHF
CDR3 DNA: TGTGCCAGCAGTTGGTTCCGGGACACCAATCAGCCCCAGCATTTT

V gene: TRBV7-8
D gene: -
J gene: TRBJ2-2
clone size: once
CDR3 protein: CASSPGAGELFF
CDR3 DNA: TGTGCCAGCAGCCCCGGAGCTGGGGAGCTGTTTTTT

V gene: TRBV14
D gene: TRBD1
J gene: TRBJ2-4
clone size: -
CDR3 protein: CASSQSNRGFQYF
CDR3 DNA: TGTGCCAGCAGCCAATCTAACAGGGGGTTTCAGTACTTC

V gene: TRBV7-6
D gene: -
J gene: TRBJ1-3
clone size: -
CDR3 protein: CASSLAGTSGNTIYF
CDR3 DNA: TGTGCCAGCAGCTTAGCAGGGACCTCTGGAAACACCATATATTTT

V gene: TRBV18
D gene: -
J gene: TRBJ1-2
clone size: -
CDR3 protein: CASSNGREYGYTF
CDR3 DNA: TGTGCCAGCTCAAACGGACGGGAATATGGCTACACCTTC

V gene: TRBV11-2
D gene: -
J gene: TRBJ2-7
clone size: -
CDR3 protein: CASSLVKGRGSYEQYF
CDR3 DNA: TGTGCCAGCAGCTTAGTCAAAGGGCGCGGCTCCTACGAGCAGTACTTC

V gene: TRBV21-1
D gene: -
J gene: TRBJ1-4
clone size: -
CDR3 protein: CASSNRGPNEKLFF
CDR3 DNA: TGTGCCAGCTCCAACAGGGGACCTAATGAAAAACTGTTTTTT

V gene: TRBV6-5
D gene: -
J gene: TRBJ1-5
clone size: -
CDR3 protein: CASSFSDRSNQPQHF
CDR3 DNA: TGTGCCAGCAGTTTCTCCGACAGGTCCAATCAGCCCCAGCATTTT

V gene: TRBV11-2
D gene: TRBD1
J gene: TRBJ2-2
clone size: -
CDR3 protein: CASSLGGQGATGELFF
CDR3 DNA: TGTGCCAGCAGCTTAGGGGGACAGGGGGCCACCGGGGAGCTGTTTTTT